The 14 T cell receptor beta chains below were found in one sample sequenced in a study of T-cell memory formation after mild COVID-19. TCRdb independently ran MiXCR on the 5' RACE reads; one entry per CDR3 protein. The data hold roughly 52,000 distinct CDR3 sequences, with approximately 8% observed a single time. The sequenced sample consisted of PBMCs or a T cell subset sorted from them (not recorded which). The receptors here all came from a man younger than 35 who had mild COVID-19 (a few samples of this study predate the infection). Cell type and time point are not known.

This chain uses TRBV9 with TRBJ2-3; D remains ambiguous. Trimming removed 0 bases from V and 0 bases from J, with 8 bases in between. This CDR3 is built from 15 residues. Looked up from germline, CDR1 is SGDLS and CDR2 is YYNGEE. DNA for the CDR3: TGTGCCAGCAGCGTAGTCAGCTCTAGCACAGATACGCAGTATTTT. Encoded protein: CASSVVSSSTDTQYF.

In nucleotides, the CDR3 is TGTGCCAGCAGCCCGGACACATCCTACGAGCAGTACTTC. Residues: CASSPDTSYEQYF. The chain has TRBV4-2 and TRBJ2-7, with D possibly TRBD1 on 5 matching bases. Germline V lookup: CDR1 LGHNA, CDR2 YNFKEQ. Trimming pared 4 bases from V and 1 base from J, leaving 8 bases between. The CDR3 contains 13 residues.

This clonotype was recorded many times. The chain is built from TRBV7-2 and TRBJ2-7, with a tentative D call TRBD1 (5 bases). V lost 1 base to trimming and J lost 3 bases, with 7 bases between them. Looked up from germline, CDR1 is SGHTA and CDR2 is FQGNSA. This CDR3 comprises 13 residues. CDR3 protein: CASSLGRDYEQYV. CDR3 in DNA: TGTGCCAGCAGCTTAGGCAGGGACTACGAGCAGTACGTC.

The chain employs TRBV7-2 and TRBJ1-2, with 10 bases lining up with TRBD1. The CDR3 length is 16 residues. V lost 5 bases, J lost 3 bases, and 9 bases stayed unmatched. Germline assignment: CDR1 SGHTA and CDR2 FQGNSA. The CDR3 bases are TGTGCCAGCAGCATACGACAGGGGGCGGGGGACTATGGCTACACCTTC. Amino acids: CASSIRQGAGDYGYTF. The variable domain in full, completed from reference TRBV7-2 and TRBJ1-2, reads GAGVSQSPSNKVTEKGKDVELRCDPISGHTALYWYRQSLGQGLEFLIYFQGNSAPDKSGLPSDRFSAERTGGSVSTLTIQRTQQEDSAVYLCASSIRQGAGDYGYTFGSGTRLTVV.

This clonotype was seen a handful of times. The gene calls are TRBV20-1 and TRBJ1-3; D is unclear. The ends were cut back, 0 bases at V and 2 bases at J, with 8 bases in the middle. The germline CDR1 and CDR2 sequences are DFQATT and SNEGSKA (reference sequence). There are 14 residues in the CDR3. The CDR3 region has the DNA TGCAGTGCTAGAGATCACAGTGCTGGAAACACCATATATTTT. Translation gives CSARDHSAGNTIYF.

The chain uses TRBV7-2 and TRBJ1-5; D unresolved. Germline CDR1 and CDR2: SGHTA and FQGNSA. This CDR3 region has 12 residues. V shed 4 bases and J shed 10 bases, with 11 bases lying between them. CDR3 sequence: CASSSTGLPQHF. In DNA form, the CDR3 reads TGTGCCAGCAGCTCCACGGGCCTTCCCCAGCATTTT.

The rearrangement links TRBV7-9 to TRBJ1-1; 8 positions match TRBD1. The length of the CDR3 is 16 residues. Trimming removed 2 bases from V and 3 bases from J; junction bases left unmatched: 8. CDR1 and CDR2 (germline): SEHNR, FQNEAQ (reference sequence). CDR3 in amino acids: CASSLPAGGAYTEAFF. The CDR3 DNA reads as TGTGCCAGCAGCTTACCAGCAGGGGGCGCATACACTGAAGCTTTCTTT.

This clonotype was seen repeatedly, ten times or more. CDR3 DNA sequence: TGCGCCAGCAGCCAAGATTGGCAGGGGGCTGTAAACTATGGCTACACCTTC. It yields the protein CASSQDWQGAVNYGYTF. V and J are TRBV4-3 and TRBJ1-2; TRBD1 agrees at 8 bases. V dropped 0 bases and J dropped 2; count of bases not matched to a gene: 8. CDR3 length equals 17 residues. Germline CDR1 LGHNA, CDR2 YSLEER.

There are a few counts of this clonotype. The chain joins TRBV5-1 to TRBJ2-3; 9 bases are a match to TRBD2. Germline CDR1 reads SGHRS; CDR2 reads YFSETQ. V gave up 0 bases and J gave up 5 bases; unmatched junction bases: 4. The CDR3 runs to 15 residues. The CDR3 region is CASSLASSGGDTQYF. Here the CDR3 DNA reads TGCGCCAGCAGCTTGGCCAGTAGCGGGGGAGATACGCAGTATTTT.

By sample fraction, this clonotype is medium-sized. The genes are TRBV12-3 or TRBV12-4 and TRBJ2-2, with 11 bases matching TRBD2. The junction had 9 bases not matched to a gene; V was cut back by 8 bases and J by 4 bases. The CDR3 is 16 amino acids. The CDR3 reads CASRLAGTSLTGELFF. CDR3 DNA: TGTGCCAGCCGACTAGCGGGGACATCCCTCACCGGGGAGCTGTTTTTT.

This clonotype came up many times. This chain's CDR3 is CASSLSAAAMNTEAFF. DNA for the CDR3: TGCGCCAGCAGCTTGAGTGCGGCAGCCATGAACACTGAAGCTTTCTTT. The chain joins TRBV5-1 to TRBJ1-1, with D hard to call. Per germline, CDR1 SGHRS and CDR2 YFSETQ. CDR3 size: 16 residues. The V end was cut by 1 base, the J end by 0 bases, with 13 bases between.

Many counts were recorded for this clonotype. CDR3 nucleotides: TGTGCCAGCAGCGTAGAGGACTCCTACAATGAGCAGTTCTTC. It encodes CASSVEDSYNEQFF. The chain carries TRBV9 and TRBJ2-1; D ambiguous. Trimming shortened V by 0 bases and J by 0 bases, and 4 bases separated the two germline ends. The CDR3 spans 14 residues. Per the germline V gene, CDR1 is SGDLS and CDR2 is YYNGEE.

The rearrangement links TRBV6-1 to TRBJ2-2, with D possibly being TRBD2 (6 bases). The CDR3 sequence is 16 residues long. Germline V lookup: CDR1 MNHNS, CDR2 SASEGT. The ends were cut back, 3 bases at V and 2 bases at J, with 13 bases in the middle. The CDR3 DNA reads TGTGCCAGCAGTGATAGGCCGGGGGAAAACACCGGGGAGCTGTTTTTT. Amino acids: CASSDRPGENTGELFF.

The V call is TRBV6-1, the J call TRBJ2-7; 8 bases align to TRBD1. V shed 2 bases and J 6 bases; nucleotides not matched to a gene: 6. The CDR3 loop spans 14 amino acids. The germline gives CDR1 MNHNS, CDR2 SASEGT. The CDR3 DNA sequence: TGTGCCAGCAGTGAAAGCGGACAGGGAAGCGAGCAGTACGTC. Its translation is CASSESGQGSEQYV.